This entry lists 20 T cell receptor beta chains sequenced from one sample in a study of blood T cell repertoires in COVID-19 (dated by TCRdb to 2020 to 2021). Library preparation employed the immunoSEQ multiplex PCR assay. This immuneACCESS table, as held by TCRdb, lists in-frame sequences with V and J called but not all clones. Of the missing ones, under half trace to an unresolved V gene in checked studies; the others have no known cause. This sample comprises approximately 65,000 clones, about 90% of them detected only once. The ten largest clones add up to around 4.5% of the sample. The sequenced sample was peripheral blood. All receptors derive from a human donor in a cohort sampled during active COVID-19.

The CDR3 region has the DNA TGTGCCAGCAGCTTGCGCCCGGGGTGGGAGCAGTACTTC. This gives the protein CASSLRPGWEQYF. The V gene is TRBV5-8, the J gene TRBJ2-7; possible D gene TRBD2, 5 bases. The germline V gene encodes CDR1 SGHTS and CDR2 YDEGEE. V lost 1 base to trimming and J lost 7 bases, with 12 bases between them. The CDR3 spans 13 residues.

In DNA form, the CDR3 reads TGTGCCAGCAGCTTGGTGGCAAACAATGAGCAGTTCTTC. The encoded protein is CASSLVANNEQFF. The chain combines TRBV5-4 with TRBJ2-1; D unclear. The CDR3 sequence is 13 residues long. Germline CDR1 is SGHNT and CDR2 is YYREEE (reference sequence). With 0 bases removed from V and 5 bases from J, the gap between germline ends came to 6 bases.

A single count supports this clone. The V call is TRBV5-1, the J call TRBJ2-1, with 13 bases identical to TRBD2. The CDR3 sequence is 16 residues long. The V gene end was trimmed by 4 bases and the J gene end by 1 base; junction bases not matched to a gene: 2. Germline CDR1 reads SGHRS; CDR2 reads YFSETQ. CDR3 bases: TGCGCCAGCAGCCGACTAGCGGGAGGATCCTACAATGAGCAGTTCTTC. Protein product: CASSRLAGGSYNEQFF.

The chain carries TRBV7-4 and TRBJ1-5, with TRBD1 identical over 9 bases. V shed 3 bases, J shed 7 bases, and the junction held 7 bases outside the gene matches. Germline values: CDR1 SGHVT, CDR2 SQSDAQ. The CDR3 runs 15 residues. CDR3 sequence: CASSLGDRVPQPQHF. The CDR3 DNA reads as TGTGCCAGCAGCTTGGGGGACAGGGTTCCCCAGCCCCAGCATTTT.

This clone was seen only once. The chain is built from TRBV7-2 and TRBJ2-7, with 9 bases aligning to TRBD2. V dropped 4 bases and J dropped 4; count of bases not matched to a gene: 8. Per germline, CDR1 SGHTA and CDR2 FQGNSA. The CDR3 sequence is 15 residues long. The CDR3 protein is CASSSLGAGGYEQYF. CDR3 in DNA: TGTGCCAGCAGCTCCCTCGGGGCGGGAGGGTACGAGCAGTACTTC.

The CDR3 DNA sequence: TGTGCCAGCAGTTCCCGACTGGGCTCCTACAATGAGCAGTTCTTC. Encoded protein: CASSSRLGSYNEQFF. The gene calls are TRBV28 and TRBJ2-1; D gene ambiguous. With 4 bases removed from V and 0 bases from J, the gap between germline ends came to 10 bases. The CDR3 runs 15 residues. The V gene's germline CDR1 is MDHEN and CDR2 SYDVKM.

This clone was counted between two and nine times. The CDR3 DNA follows: TGCGCCAGCAGCGGTACTCTAGGTTTATCATCCGAGCAGTACTTC. This translates into CASSGTLGLSSEQYF. This chain joins TRBV5-1 and TRBJ2-7; D unclear. Germline V gene data show CDR1 as SGHRS and CDR2 as YFSETQ. This CDR3 contains 15 residues. Trimming took off 4 bases at V and 6 bases at J, with 20 bases between the two ends.

This clone was seen once. The rearrangement uses TRBV28 and TRBJ1-2, with D possibly matching TRBD1 (5 bases). The CDR3 extends over 15 amino acids. Between the trimmed V and J ends, which lost 3 bases and 0 bases, there was a span of 11 bases. The germline CDR1 and CDR2 sequences are MDHEN and SYDVKM. CDR3 protein: CASSLAGLANYGYTF. The DNA of the CDR3 is TGTGCCAGCAGTTTGGCAGGGTTAGCTAACTATGGCTACACCTTC.

V usage is TRBV5-5 and J usage is TRBJ2-7, with 12 bases lining up with TRBD1. V shed 3 bases and J 4 bases; nucleotides not matched to a gene: 5. CDR1 and CDR2 from the germline V gene are SGHKS and YYEKEE (reference sequence). The CDR3 totals 15 residues. CDR3 protein: CASSWGQGARYEQYF. CDR3 DNA sequence: TGTGCCAGCAGCTGGGGACAGGGGGCTAGGTACGAGCAGTACTTC.

CDR3 sequence (DNA): TGTGCCAGCGCCCGGACAGTTTATAATTCACCCCTCCACTTT. Protein: CASARTVYNSPLHF. J is TRBJ1-6 and V is TRBV5-5, with D possibly TRBD1 on 6 matching bases. The CDR3 is 14 residues long. Germline V CDR1 and CDR2: SGHKS, YYEKEE (reference sequence). Between the trimmed V and J ends, which lost 7 bases and 4 bases, there was a span of 12 bases.

V gene TRBV21-1 combines with J gene TRBJ2-7; the D segment call TRBD1 is taken from the table without a DNA check. TRBV21-1 is given as a pseudogene. The CDR3 length is 16 residues. In DNA form, the CDR3 reads TGTGCCAGCAGCAAAGAGGGGACAGGGTCGTACTACGAGCAGTACTTC. Translating it yields CASSKEGTGSYYEQYF.

This chain joins TRBV27 and TRBJ2-1; TRBD2 agrees at 10 bases. J lost 4 bases, V lost 0 bases, and 9 bases had no gene match. The CDR3 contains 18 residues. CDR1 is MNHEY and CDR2 is SMNVEV in the germline V gene (reference sequence). The CDR3 here is CASSLSIGASGSYNEQFF. The CDR3 nucleotides read TGTGCCAGCAGTTTATCGATCGGGGCTAGCGGGAGTTACAATGAGCAGTTCTTC.

This clone was observed a few times. V and J are TRBV6-5 and TRBJ1-2; 7 nucleotides match TRBD1. This CDR3 spans 15 amino acids. J lost 1 base, V lost 6 bases, and 8 bases had no gene match. The germline CDR1 and CDR2 sequences are MNHEY and SVGAGI. The CDR3, as DNA: TGTGCCAGCAGAAAAAACAGGGGATTTAACTATGGCTACACCTTC. It translates to CASRKNRGFNYGYTF.

The chain links TRBV5-5 to TRBJ2-2; a weak D match, TRBD1 (6 bases). The V gene lost 4 bases and the J gene lost 4 bases, with 11 bases spanning the gap. Germline lookup yields CDR1 SGHKS and CDR2 YYEKEE (reference sequence). The CDR3 sequence is 14 residues long. The CDR3 DNA follows: TGTGCCAGCAGCCCGGGGACATTCACCGGGGAGCTGTTTTTT. Translation: CASSPGTFTGELFF.

The chain joins TRBV9 to TRBJ1-5; 9 nucleotides match TRBD1. CDR1 and CDR2 from the germline V gene are SGDLS and YYNGEE. V shed 4 bases and J 1 base; nucleotides not matched to a gene: 3. CDR3 length: 15 residues. The CDR3 spells CASSHGQGSNQPQHF. The CDR3 bases are TGTGCCAGCAGCCATGGACAGGGGAGCAATCAGCCCCAGCATTTT.

The chain couples TRBV24-1 to TRBJ2-3; 14 nucleotides align to TRBD2. V trimming: 0 bases; J trimming: 5 bases; junction bases outside the gene matches: 6. Germline CDR1 and CDR2: KGHDR and SFDVKD. This CDR3 contains 18 residues. CDR3 loop: CATSDLPGLAGVGDTQYF. The CDR3 DNA sequence: TGTGCCACCAGTGATTTGCCGGGACTAGCGGGAGTCGGAGATACGCAGTATTTT.

This clone was detected once. This chain links TRBV5-4 with TRBJ2-5; TRBD2 matches at 8 bases. Per germline, CDR1 SGHNT and CDR2 YYREEE (reference sequence). The CDR3 is 16 residues long. The V and J ends lost 0 bases and 1 base, in that order; junction bases with no gene match: 5. CDR3 DNA sequence: TGTGCCAGCAGCTTGGGGCCTCGGGGGGGCCAAGAGACCCAGTACTTC. Protein product: CASSLGPRGGQETQYF.

This chain uses TRBV29-1 with TRBJ2-5, with 8 bases lining up with TRBD2. This CDR3 region has 14 residues. Germline lookup yields CDR1 SQVTM and CDR2 ANQGSEA. With V trimmed by 1 base and J by 4 bases, 5 bases remained unmatched. The CDR3 sequence is CSVEGTSIGETQYF. The CDR3 coding sequence is TGCAGCGTTGAAGGGACTAGCATCGGAGAGACCCAGTACTTC.

The rearrangement uses TRBV6-1 and TRBJ2-1; 9 bases match TRBD1. Germline V gene lookup returns CDR1 MNHNS and CDR2 SASEGT. The CDR3 is 14 residues long. J gave up 3 bases and V 8 bases, and 5 bases lay outside the gene matches. The CDR3 DNA sequence: TGTGCCAGCCAAAAGACAGGGGGCTACAATGAGCAGTTCTTC. It is translated as CASQKTGGYNEQFF.

V usage is TRBV7-2 and J usage is TRBJ1-4; D remains unclear. The CDR3 runs 14 residues. CDR1 is SGHTA, CDR2 FQGNSA, per germline. Trimming cost V 0 bases and J 4 bases, with 6 bases left between them. The DNA of the CDR3 is TGTGCCAGCAGCTTAGCCGGAGTTAATGAAAAACTGTTTTTT. It is translated as CASSLAGVNEKLFF.